This T cell receptor (beta chain) was identified in a study of blood T cell repertoires in COVID-19. Everyone who took part was 18 to 89 years old, and they came from 24 US areas. This clone came up once. The CDR3 extends over 16 amino acids. CDR1 SGHTA and CDR2 FQGNSA come from the germline V gene. The V and J ends lost 3 bases and 5 bases respectively, with 19 bases between them. Sequencing was performed with immunoSEQ multiplex PCR; in TCRdb, only in-frame clones are kept and a portion is missing. This sample yields about 220,000 clones, of which roughly 87% are seen a single time; 2% to 3% belongs to the top ten.

The chain recombines TRBV7-2 with TRBJ1-1, with D possibly being TRBD1 (5 bases). The material sequenced was PBMCs or T cells enriched from blood (not recorded which). The source is a woman in her twenties or thirties with acute COVID-19. CDR3 sequence: CASSFAIVGLETEAFF. The CDR3 DNA is TGTGCCAGCAGCTTCGCTATCGTGGGACTCGAGACTGAAGCTTTCTTT.